This T cell receptor beta chain was profiled in a study of T-cell reconstitution after alpha-beta-depleted transplantation in children. Study outcomes and limitations: Reports say that about two months after transplant, the alpha-beta T cells came out of several hundred graft clones that had expanded. It was newly produced T cells that mostly accounted for T-cell counts and diversity one year after transplant.

Only a few counts were recorded for this clonotype. Its antigen is not identified. Construction of the TCRbeta library involved unique molecular identifiers. Using its own MiXCR run on the PCR reads, TCRdb lists one record per CDR3 protein. Of 500,000 to 650,000 distinct CDR3 sequences listed, 10% to 12% are singletons. V was shortened by 1 base and J by 6 bases, with 12 bases between the two germline ends. This CDR3 contains 14 residues. CDR1 SGHTA and CDR2 FQGNSA come from the germline V gene. The rearrangement joins TRBV7-2 to TRBJ1-2; the D is unclear. The specimen comprised PBMCs, mostly from graft donor cells, sampled 180 days after TCRalphabeta/CD19-depleted stem cell transplant. The sequence was obtained from a female patient between 2 and 10 years old who had a stem cell transplant for aplastic anemia, so the T cells may come from the graft donor. This CDR3 reads CASSLVLAGDGYTF. In nucleotides, the CDR3 is TGTGCCAGCAGCTTAGTTCTCGCCGGGGATGGCTACACCTTC.